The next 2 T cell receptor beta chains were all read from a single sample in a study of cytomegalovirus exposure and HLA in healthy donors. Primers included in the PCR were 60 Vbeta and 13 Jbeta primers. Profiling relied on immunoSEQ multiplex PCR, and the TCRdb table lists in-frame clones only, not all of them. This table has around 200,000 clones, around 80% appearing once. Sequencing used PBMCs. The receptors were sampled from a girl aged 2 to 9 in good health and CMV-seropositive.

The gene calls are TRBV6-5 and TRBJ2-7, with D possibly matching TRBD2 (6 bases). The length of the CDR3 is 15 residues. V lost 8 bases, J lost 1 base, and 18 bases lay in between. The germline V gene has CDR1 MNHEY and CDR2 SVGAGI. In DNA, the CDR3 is TGTGCCAGCCAAGGGACTTTACAGGAGTCCTACGAGCAGTACTTC. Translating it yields CASQGTLQESYEQYF.

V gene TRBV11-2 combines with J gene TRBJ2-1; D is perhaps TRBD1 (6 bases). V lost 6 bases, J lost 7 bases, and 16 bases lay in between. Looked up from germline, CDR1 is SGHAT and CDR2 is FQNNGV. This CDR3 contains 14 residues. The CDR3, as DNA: TGTGCCAGCAGTCCCGACAGGCTAGTAAATGAGCAGTTCTTC. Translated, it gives CASSPDRLVNEQFF.